This T cell receptor beta chain was identified during a study of post-analysis software for immune sequencing data. General study findings and limits: Patients showed TRBV5-6, TRBV5-1 and TRBV20-1 among a few TRBV segments more frequent than in controls.

V was clipped by 4 bases and J by 2 bases, with 9 bases between them. Germline CDR1 reads MGHDK; CDR2 reads SYGVNS. CDR3 length: 14 residues. TCR beta cDNA libraries included unique molecular identifiers. Some 450,000 cDNA molecules were recovered from an input of 1 to 10 million T cells. TCRdb re-analysed the PCR reads in MiXCR, keeping a single row per CDR3 protein. The data contain more than 500,000 distinct CDR3 sequences, 34% of them seen just once; the ten biggest clones take up around 6%. This clonotype was recorded at least ten times. The antigen is undetermined. Sequenced material: blood. The clonotype originates from a girl under 18 with multiple sclerosis. The chain recombines TRBV25-1 with TRBJ2-1; tentatively, D is TRBD1 (6 bases). The DNA for the CDR3 is TGTGCCAGCAGTGGCGCAGGGGCCTACAATGAGCAGTTCTTC. Encoded protein: CASSGAGAYNEQFF.